Given below is one TCR beta chain in context. Some clones are missing from TCRdb's copy, which holds only in-frame ones; the method was immunoSEQ multiplex PCR. The table records tens of thousands of clones, 70% to 90% of them present only once. This sample stems from a study of T cells after posttransplantation cyclophosphamide. V lost 5 bases to trimming and J lost 1 base, with 11 bases between them. Looked up from germline, CDR1 is SEHNR and CDR2 is FQNEAQ (reference sequence). The length of the CDR3 is 15 residues. This TCR was recovered from a man aged 25-45 years with a blood cancer, CMV-positive, and with a related stem cell donor. The specimen sequenced was PBMCs. The chain links TRBV7-9 to TRBJ2-2; D not resolved. For the CDR3, the DNA is TGTGCCAGCAGCCCATCAGGTTTGAACACCGGGGAGCTGTTTTTT. Protein sequence: CASSPSGLNTGELFF.